This TCR beta chain was obtained from a study of response to subunit inactivated influenza vaccine. This clonotype has only a few counts. Antigen specificity is unknown. Findings of the study overall: It was suggested by the authors that few new T cells are recruited by each seasonal influenza vaccination.

TCRdb itself ran the RT-PCR reads through MiXCR, one entry per CDR3 protein. The table includes some 800,000 distinct CDR3 sequences, 21% detected once. Sequenced material: PBMCs from blood, taken around 5 days after vaccination. The TCR was taken from a man aged 50-60 years who received an inactivated influenza vaccine.

The CDR3, as DNA: TGCGCCAGCAGCCAACCGGACAGGGCACCCTACAATGAGCAGTTCTTC. As protein: CASSQPDRAPYNEQFF. V is TRBV4-1 and J is TRBJ2-1, with TRBD1 matching over 8 bases. The germline gives CDR1 MGHRA, CDR2 YSYEKL. The CDR3 length is 16 residues. Unmatched junction bases numbered 5, after V lost 2 bases and J lost 2 bases.